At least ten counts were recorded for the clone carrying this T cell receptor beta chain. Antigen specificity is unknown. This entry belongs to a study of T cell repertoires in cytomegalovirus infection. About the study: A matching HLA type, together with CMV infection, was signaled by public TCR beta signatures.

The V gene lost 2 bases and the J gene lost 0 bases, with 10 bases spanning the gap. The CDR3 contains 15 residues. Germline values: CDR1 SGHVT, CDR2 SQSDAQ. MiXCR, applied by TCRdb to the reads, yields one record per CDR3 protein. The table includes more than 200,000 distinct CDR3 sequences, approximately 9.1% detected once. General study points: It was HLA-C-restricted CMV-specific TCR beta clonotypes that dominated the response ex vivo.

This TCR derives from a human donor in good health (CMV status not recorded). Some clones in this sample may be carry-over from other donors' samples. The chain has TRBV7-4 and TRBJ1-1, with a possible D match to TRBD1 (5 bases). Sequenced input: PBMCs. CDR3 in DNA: TGTGCCAGCAGCTTATCCGGGGGACTGAACACTGAAGCTTTCTTT. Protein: CASSLSGGLNTEAFF.